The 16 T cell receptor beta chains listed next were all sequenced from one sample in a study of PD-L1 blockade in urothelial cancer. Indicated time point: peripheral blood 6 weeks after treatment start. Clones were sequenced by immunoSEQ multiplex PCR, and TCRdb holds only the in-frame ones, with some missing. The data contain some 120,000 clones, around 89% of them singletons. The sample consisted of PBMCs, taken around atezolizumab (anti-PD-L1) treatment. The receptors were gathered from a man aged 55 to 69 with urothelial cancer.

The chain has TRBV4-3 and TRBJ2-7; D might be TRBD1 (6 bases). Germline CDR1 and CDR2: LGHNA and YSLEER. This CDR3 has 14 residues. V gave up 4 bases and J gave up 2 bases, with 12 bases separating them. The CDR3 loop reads CASSRSTGPYEQYF. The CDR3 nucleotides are TGCGCCAGCAGCCGATCGACAGGCCCCTACGAGCAGTACTTC.

CDR3 nucleotides: TGTGCCAGCAGCTTAACTAGGGGACAGGGATTCGGGGAGCTGTTTTTT. The encoded protein is CASSLTRGQGFGELFF. This chain uses TRBV7-3 with TRBJ2-2, with TRBD1 matching 9 bases. The CDR3 is 16 amino acids. V gave up 0 bases and J gave up 7 bases; unmatched junction bases: 6. Per the germline V gene, CDR1 is SGHTA and CDR2 is FQGTGA. The complete variable domain, with remaining parts taken from reference TRBV7-3 and TRBJ2-2, reads GAGVSQTPSNKVTEKGKYVELRCDPISGHTALYWYRQSLGQGPEFLIYFQGTGAADDSGLPNDRFFAVRPEGSVSTLKIQRTERGDSAVYLCASSLTRGQGFGELFFGEGSRLTVL.

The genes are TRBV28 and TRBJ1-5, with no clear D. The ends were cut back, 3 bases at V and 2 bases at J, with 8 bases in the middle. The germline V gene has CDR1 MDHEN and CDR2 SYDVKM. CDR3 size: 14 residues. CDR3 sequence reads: CASSLLGGNQPQHF. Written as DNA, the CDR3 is TGTGCCAGCAGTTTGTTGGGCGGCAATCAGCCCCAGCATTTT.

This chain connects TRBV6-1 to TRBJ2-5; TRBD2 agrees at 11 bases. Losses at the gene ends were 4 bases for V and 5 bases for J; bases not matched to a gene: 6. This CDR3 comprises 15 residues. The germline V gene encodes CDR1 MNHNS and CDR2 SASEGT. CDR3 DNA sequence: TGTGCCAGCAGTGGTTGGACTAGCGGGCTGGAGACCCAGTACTTC. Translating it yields CASSGWTSGLETQYF.

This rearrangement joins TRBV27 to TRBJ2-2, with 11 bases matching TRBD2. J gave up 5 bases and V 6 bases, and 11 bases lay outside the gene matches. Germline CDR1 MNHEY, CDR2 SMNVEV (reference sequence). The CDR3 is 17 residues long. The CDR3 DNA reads TGTGCCAGCAGCCAAACAACTAGCGGGGGTACTACCGGGGAGCTGTTTTTT. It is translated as CASSQTTSGGTTGELFF.

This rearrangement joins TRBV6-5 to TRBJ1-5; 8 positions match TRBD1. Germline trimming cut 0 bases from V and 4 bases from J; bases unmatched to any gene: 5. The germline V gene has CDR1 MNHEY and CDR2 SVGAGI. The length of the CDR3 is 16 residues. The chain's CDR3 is CASSYSSDRANQPQHF. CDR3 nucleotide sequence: TGTGCCAGCAGTTACTCATCGGACAGGGCTAATCAGCCCCAGCATTTT.

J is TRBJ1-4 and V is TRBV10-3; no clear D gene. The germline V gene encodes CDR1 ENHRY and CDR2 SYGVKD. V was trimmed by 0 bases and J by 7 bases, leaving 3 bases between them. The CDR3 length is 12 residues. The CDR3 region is CAISESSEKLFF. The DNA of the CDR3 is TGTGCCATCAGTGAGTCGAGTGAAAAACTGTTTTTT.

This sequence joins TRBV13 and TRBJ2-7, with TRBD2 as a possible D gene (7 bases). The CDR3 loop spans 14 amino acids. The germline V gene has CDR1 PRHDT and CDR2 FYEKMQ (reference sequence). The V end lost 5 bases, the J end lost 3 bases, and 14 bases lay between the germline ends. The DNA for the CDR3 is TGTGCCAGCAGCCGGTGGGAGGGGGTCTACGAGCAGTACTTC. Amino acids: CASSRWEGVYEQYF.

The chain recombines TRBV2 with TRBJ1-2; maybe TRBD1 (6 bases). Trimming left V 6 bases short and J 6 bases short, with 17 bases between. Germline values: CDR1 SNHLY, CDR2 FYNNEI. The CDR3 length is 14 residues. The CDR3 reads CASRLGTIGHGYTF. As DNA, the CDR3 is TGTGCCAGCAGACTGGGGACAATAGGGCATGGCTACACCTTC. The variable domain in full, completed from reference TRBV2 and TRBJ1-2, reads EPEVTQTPSHQVTQMGQEVILRCVPISNHLYFYWYRQILGQKVEFLVSFYNNEISEKSEIFDDQFSVERPDGSNFTLKIRSTKLEDSAMYFCASRLGTIGHGYTFGSGTRLTVV.

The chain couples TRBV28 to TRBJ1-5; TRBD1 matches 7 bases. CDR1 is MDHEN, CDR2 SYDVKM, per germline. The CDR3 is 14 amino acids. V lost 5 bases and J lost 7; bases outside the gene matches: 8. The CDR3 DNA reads TGTGCCAGCAGTCCGAGGGACAGATCGCAGCCCCAGCATTTT. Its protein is CASSPRDRSQPQHF.

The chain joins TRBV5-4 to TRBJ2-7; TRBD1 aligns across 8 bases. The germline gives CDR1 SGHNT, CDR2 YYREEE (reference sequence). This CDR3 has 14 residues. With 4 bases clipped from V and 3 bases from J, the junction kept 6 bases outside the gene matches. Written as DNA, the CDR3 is TGTGCCAGCAGCAACGACAGGGGCCTCTACGAGCAGTACTTC. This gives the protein CASSNDRGLYEQYF.

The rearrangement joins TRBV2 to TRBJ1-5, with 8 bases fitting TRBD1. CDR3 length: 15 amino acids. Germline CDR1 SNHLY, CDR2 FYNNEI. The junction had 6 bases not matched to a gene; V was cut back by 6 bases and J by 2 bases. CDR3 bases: TGTGCCAGCAGAGAACAGGGGGTAGGCAATCAGCCCCAGCATTTT. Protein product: CASREQGVGNQPQHF.

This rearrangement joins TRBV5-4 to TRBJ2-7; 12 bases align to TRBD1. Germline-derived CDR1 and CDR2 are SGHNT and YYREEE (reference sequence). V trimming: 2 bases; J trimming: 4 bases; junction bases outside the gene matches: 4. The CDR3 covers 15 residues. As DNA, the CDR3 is TGTGCCAGCAGCTTTGGGACAGGGGGCGCTTACGAGCAGTACTTC. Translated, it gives CASSFGTGGAYEQYF. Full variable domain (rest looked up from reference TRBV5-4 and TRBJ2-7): ETGVTQSPTHLIKTRGQQVTLRCSSQSGHNTVSWYQQALGQGPQFIFQYYREEENGRGNFPPRFSGLQFPNYSSELNVNALELDDSALYLCASSFGTGGAYEQYFGPGTRLTVT.

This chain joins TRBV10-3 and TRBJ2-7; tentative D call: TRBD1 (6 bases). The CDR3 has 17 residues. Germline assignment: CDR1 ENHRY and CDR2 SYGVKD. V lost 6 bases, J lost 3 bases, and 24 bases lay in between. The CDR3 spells CAIRDPSSPRGGYEQYF. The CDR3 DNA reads TGTGCCATCAGGGACCCTTCCTCACCCCGAGGGGGCTACGAGCAGTACTTC.

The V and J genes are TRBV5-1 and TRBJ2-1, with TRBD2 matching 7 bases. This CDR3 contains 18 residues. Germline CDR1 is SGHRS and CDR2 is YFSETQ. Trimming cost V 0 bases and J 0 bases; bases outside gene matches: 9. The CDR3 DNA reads TGCGCCAGCAGCTTGGCGACGGGAGGAAGAAGCTCCTACAATGAGCAGTTCTTC. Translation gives CASSLATGGRSSYNEQFF.

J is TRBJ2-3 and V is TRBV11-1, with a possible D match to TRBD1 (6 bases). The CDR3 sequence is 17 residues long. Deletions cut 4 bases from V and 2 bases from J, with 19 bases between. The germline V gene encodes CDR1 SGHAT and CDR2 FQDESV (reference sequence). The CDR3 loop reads CASSSLGTGSATDTQYF. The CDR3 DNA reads TGTGCCAGCAGCTCTCTGGGTACAGGGTCAGCCACAGATACGCAGTATTTT.